These T cell receptor beta chains were read from a single sample in a study of identical twins. A single record per CDR3 protein comes from TCRdb applying MiXCR to the 5' RACE reads. The sample lists over 500,000 distinct CDR3 sequences; less than 25% were seen once. These data were also filed under a second study, of T cells expressing NK-cell markers.

The sample consisted of CD4+ T cells sorted from blood. The receptors stem from a young woman in good health. CDR3s include the opening cysteine and the closing phenylalanine or tryptophan.

j_call	v_call	cdr3_aa
TRBJ2-7	TRBV25-1	CASSHGGSRGEQYF
TRBJ2-6	TRBV20-1	CSAPPQPGANVLTF
TRBJ1-2	TRBV12-3/TRBV12-4	CATGVGHYGYTF
TRBJ2-1	TRBV29-1	CSAFGTNYNEQFF
TRBJ2-3	TRBV12-3/TRBV12-4	CASRRTSADTQYF
TRBJ2-7	TRBV6-1	CASSEAGFTYEQYF
TRBJ2-3	TRBV29-1	CSVEAGLAGGAKRTDTQYF
TRBJ2-1	TRBV12-3/TRBV12-4	CASSQAGGGYEQFF
TRBJ2-7	TRBV7-2	CASSAGLAYNYEQYF
TRBJ2-7	TRBV9	CASSVEPTGLYEQYF
TRBJ2-1	TRBV29-1	CSLTSPNEQFF
TRBJ2-7	TRBV5-6	CASSPGRTYKQYF
TRBJ1-5	TRBV29-1	CSVQWDTNQPQHF
TRBJ2-1	TRBV10-3	CAISESQTYNEQFF
TRBJ2-7	TRBV6-6	CASSNRQGHEQYF
TRBJ2-7	TRBV20-1	CSARRETEQYF
TRBJ2-1	TRBV10-1	CASGTKRELDEQFF
TRBJ1-2	TRBV15	CATSRQGGGYGYTF
TRBJ1-1	TRBV29-1	CSVTGYGTEAFF
TRBJ2-1	TRBV19	CASSIRLAGVYNEQFF
TRBJ2-7	TRBV5-1	CASSSNPDVSAEQYF
TRBJ2-7	TRBV20-1	CSARGSGPSKVHEQYF